This entry is about one T cell receptor beta chain. Its specificity is not known. Additional DNA sequences in this sample encode the identical CDR3. The CDR3 loop spans 14 amino acids. CDR1 and CDR2 (germline): MNHEY, SVGAGI. V lost 0 bases to trimming and J lost 4 bases, with 9 bases between them. Original data processing: From ImmunoSEQ came sequences covering only the junction and carrying no quality scores, so filtering differed. The repertoire was sequenced with immunoSEQ multiplex PCR; TCRdb's copy has only in-frame clones and lacks some. The DNA gave D and trimming, while V, J and clone size come from that table. The sample has nearly 2 million clones, about 95% seen once; the top ten hold 1.2%. Naive CD8 populations comprised CD45RO-negative cells positively selected for CCR7, excluding terminally differentiated effector memory CD45RA+ cells. Only Caucasian adults living in Nashville, Tennessee served as donors.

The entry originates in a study of shared clonotypes between healthy human individuals. Study summary: Those who served as donors were a couple of women and a few men between the ages of 18 and 49. General study findings and limits: Generation of non-shared clonotypes was less probable than generation of clonotypes shared by all four donors.

The source of this sequence is a man aged 18 to 30 in good health. Sequenced: naive CD8+ T cells sorted from blood. This chain connects TRBV6-5 to TRBJ1-2; D is unclear. Here the CDR3 reads CASSYSEGGYGYTF. The CDR3 bases are TGTGCCAGCAGTTACTCGGAGGGCGGCTATGGCTACACCTTC.